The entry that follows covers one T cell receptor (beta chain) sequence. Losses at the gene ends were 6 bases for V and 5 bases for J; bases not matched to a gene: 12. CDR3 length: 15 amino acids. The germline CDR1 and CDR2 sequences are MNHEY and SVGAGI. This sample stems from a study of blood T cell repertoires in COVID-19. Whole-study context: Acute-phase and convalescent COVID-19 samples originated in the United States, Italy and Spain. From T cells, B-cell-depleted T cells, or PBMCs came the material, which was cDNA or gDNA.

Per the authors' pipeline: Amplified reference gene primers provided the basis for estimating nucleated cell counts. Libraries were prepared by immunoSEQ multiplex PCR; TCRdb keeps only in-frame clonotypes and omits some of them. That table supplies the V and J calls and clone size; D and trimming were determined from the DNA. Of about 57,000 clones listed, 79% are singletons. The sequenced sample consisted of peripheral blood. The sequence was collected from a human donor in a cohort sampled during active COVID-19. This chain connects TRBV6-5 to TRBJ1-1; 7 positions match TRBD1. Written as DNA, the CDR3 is TGTGCCAGCAGCCCACGTGCGAGGGGGCGAACTGAAGCTTTCTTT. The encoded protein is CASSPRARGRTEAFF.